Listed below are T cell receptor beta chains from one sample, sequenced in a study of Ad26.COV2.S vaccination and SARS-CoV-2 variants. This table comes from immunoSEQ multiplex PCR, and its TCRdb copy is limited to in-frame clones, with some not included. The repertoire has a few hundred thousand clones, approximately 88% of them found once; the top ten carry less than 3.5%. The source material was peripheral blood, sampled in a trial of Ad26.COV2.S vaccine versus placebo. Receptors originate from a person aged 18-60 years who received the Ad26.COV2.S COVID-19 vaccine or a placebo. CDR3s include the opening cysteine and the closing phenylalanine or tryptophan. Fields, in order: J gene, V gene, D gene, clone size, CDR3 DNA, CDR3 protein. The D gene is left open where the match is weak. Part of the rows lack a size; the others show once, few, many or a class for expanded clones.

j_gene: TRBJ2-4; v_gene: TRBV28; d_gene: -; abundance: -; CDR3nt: TGTGCCAGCTGGGGGCGTGGAGCCAAAAACATTCAGTACTTC; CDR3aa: CASWGRGAKNIQYF
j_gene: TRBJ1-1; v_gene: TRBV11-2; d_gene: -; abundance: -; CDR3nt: TGTGCCAGCAGCTTCGGGTGGGATGGGGGAGCTGAAGCTTTCTTT; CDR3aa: CASSFGWDGGAEAFF
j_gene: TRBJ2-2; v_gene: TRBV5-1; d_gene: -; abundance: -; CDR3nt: TGCGCCAGCAGCTCCTCTTCCGGGACTCGGAACACCGGGGAGCTGTTTTTT; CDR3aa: CASSSSSGTRNTGELFF
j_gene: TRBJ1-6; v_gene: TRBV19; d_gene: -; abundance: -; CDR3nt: TGTGCCAGTAGTGAGACATGGGATTCACCCCTCCACTTT; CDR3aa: CASSETWDSPLHF
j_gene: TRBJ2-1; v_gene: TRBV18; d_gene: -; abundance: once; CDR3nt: TGTGCCAGCTCACGCCCTCCTACGGGAAGGGCGGGCGATGAGCAGTTCTTC; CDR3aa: CASSRPPTGRAGDEQFF
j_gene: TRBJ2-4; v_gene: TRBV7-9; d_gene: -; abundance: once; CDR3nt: TGTGCCAGCAGCTTTATTGCCGACAGTCTAGCCAAAAACATTCAGTACTTC; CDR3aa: CASSFIADSLAKNIQYF
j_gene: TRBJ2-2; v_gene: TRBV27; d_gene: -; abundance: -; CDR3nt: TGTGCCAGCAGTGCCAGTCACACCGGGGAGCTGTTTTTT; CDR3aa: CASSASHTGELFF
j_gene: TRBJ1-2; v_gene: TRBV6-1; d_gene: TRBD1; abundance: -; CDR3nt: TGTGCCAGCAGTGGACGGACAGGGGGCGCAGGCTATGGCTACACCTTC; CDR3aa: CASSGRTGGAGYGYTF
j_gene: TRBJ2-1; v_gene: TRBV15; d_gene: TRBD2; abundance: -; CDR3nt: TGTGCCACCAGCCTCCCGGGTGGACTAGCGGATCGAGAGCAGTTCTTC; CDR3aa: CATSLPGGLADREQFF
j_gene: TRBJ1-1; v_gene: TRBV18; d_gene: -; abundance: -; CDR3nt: TGTGCCAGCTCACCAATCTTACGGTTGAACACTGAAGCTTTCTTT; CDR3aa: CASSPILRLNTEAFF
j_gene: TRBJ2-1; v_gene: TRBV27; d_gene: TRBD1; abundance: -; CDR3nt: TGTGCCAGCAGTGGACAGGGGCCTGAGCAGTTCTTC; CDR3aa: CASSGQGPEQFF
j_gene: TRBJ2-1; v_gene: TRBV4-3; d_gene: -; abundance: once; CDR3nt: TGCGCCAGCAGCTGGAGACAGGGAGGGAATGAGCAGTTCTTC; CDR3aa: CASSWRQGGNEQFF
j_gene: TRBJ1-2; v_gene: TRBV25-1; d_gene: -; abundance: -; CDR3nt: TGTGCCAGCAGGGAACAGGATTTCTATGGCTACACCTTC; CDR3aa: CASREQDFYGYTF
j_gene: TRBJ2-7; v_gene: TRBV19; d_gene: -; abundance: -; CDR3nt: TGTGCCAGTAGTGATAGACAGAGGATAATCCACGAGCAGTACTTC; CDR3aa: CASSDRQRIIHEQYF
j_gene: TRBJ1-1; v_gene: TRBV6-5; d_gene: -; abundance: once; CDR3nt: TGTGCCAGCAGACAGGGACACACTGAAGCTTTCTTT; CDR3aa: CASRQGHTEAFF
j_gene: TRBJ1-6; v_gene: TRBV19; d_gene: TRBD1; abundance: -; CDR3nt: TGTGCCAGTAGTATAACGACAGGGCTGAATTATTCACCCCTCCACTTT; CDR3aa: CASSITTGLNYSPLHF
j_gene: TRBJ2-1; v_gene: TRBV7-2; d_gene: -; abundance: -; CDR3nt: TGTGCCAGCAGCTTTCTAGCAGATGAGCAGTTCTTC; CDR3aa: CASSFLADEQFF
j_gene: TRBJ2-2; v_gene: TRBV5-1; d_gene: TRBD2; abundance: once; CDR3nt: TGCGCCAGCAGCTTGCTAGCGGGGACCACCGGGGAGCTGTTTTTT; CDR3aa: CASSLLAGTTGELFF
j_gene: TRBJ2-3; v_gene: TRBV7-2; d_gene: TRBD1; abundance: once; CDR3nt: TGTGCCAGCAGCTTAGTGGGACAGCTATTCACAGATACGCAGTATTTT; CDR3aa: CASSLVGQLFTDTQYF
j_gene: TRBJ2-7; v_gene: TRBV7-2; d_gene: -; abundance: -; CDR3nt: TGTGCCAGCAGACGGGGTATAGCGTCCTACGAGCAGTACTTC; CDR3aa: CASRRGIASYEQYF
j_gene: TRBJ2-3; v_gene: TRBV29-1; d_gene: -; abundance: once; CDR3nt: TGCAGCGACACAGTACAGGGCCTCACAGATACGCAGTATTTT; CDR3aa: CSDTVQGLTDTQYF
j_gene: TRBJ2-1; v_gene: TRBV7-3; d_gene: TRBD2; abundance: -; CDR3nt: TGTGCCAGCAGCTTAGCTAGCGGGGTGTCCTACAATGAGCAGTTCTTC; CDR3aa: CASSLASGVSYNEQFF
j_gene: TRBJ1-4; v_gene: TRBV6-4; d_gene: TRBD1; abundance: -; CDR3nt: TGTGCCGGCCCACCACAGGGGGCGCGTGAAAAACTGTTTTTT; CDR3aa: CAGPPQGAREKLFF
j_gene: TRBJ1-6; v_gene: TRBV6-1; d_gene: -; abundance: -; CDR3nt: TGTGCCAGCAGTGAAGCGGGGGGGGATTGGGGTCGATCACCCCTCCACTTT; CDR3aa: CASSEAGGDWGRSPLHF
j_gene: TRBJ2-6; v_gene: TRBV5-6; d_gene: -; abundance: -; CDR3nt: TGTGCCAGCAGCTTGGCCCAGGGGCACGGGGCCAACGTCCTGACTTTC; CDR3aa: CASSLAQGHGANVLTF
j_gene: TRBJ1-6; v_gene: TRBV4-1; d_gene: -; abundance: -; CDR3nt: TGCGCCAGCAGCCAAGGTAAACAGGAAGGGACAAGAATTAATTCACCCCTCCACTTT; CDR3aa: CASSQGKQEGTRINSPLHF
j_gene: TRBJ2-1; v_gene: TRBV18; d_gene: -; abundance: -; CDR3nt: TGTGCCAGCTCACTACAGTCCAGGGGTGAGCAGTTCTTC; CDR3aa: CASSLQSRGEQFF
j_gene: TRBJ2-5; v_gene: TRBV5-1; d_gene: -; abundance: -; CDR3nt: TGCGCCAGCAGCTTGGCACAGGGCACTGGGGAGACCCAGTACTTC; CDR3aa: CASSLAQGTGETQYF
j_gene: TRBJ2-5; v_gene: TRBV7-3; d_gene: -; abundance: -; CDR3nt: TGTGCCAGCAGCCAAGGCTCACAAGAGACCCAGTACTTC; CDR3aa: CASSQGSQETQYF
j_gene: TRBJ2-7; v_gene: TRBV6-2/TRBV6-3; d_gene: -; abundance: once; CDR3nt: TGTGCCAGCAGTTACGGGGGGTTCGGCGAGCAGTACTTC; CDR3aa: CASSYGGFGEQYF
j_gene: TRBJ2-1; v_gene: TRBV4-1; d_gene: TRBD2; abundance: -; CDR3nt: TGCGCCAGCAGCTTCCGTAGCGGGGCTAGTAGGGGGGACCAGTTCTTC; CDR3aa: CASSFRSGASRGDQFF
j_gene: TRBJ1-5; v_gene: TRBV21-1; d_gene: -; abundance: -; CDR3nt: TGTGCTAGCAGCTTCGGACGGGATAGCAATCAGCCCCAGCATTTT; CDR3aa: CASSFGRDSNQPQHF
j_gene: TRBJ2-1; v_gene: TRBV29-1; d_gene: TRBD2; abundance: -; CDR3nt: TGCAGCGTTCGACTAGCAGGGAATGAGCAGTTCTTC; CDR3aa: CSVRLAGNEQFF
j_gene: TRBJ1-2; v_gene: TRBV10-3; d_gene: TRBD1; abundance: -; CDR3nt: TGTGCCATCAGTGACCGGGACAGGCCTTCCGCCTATGGCTACACCTTC; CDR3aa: CAISDRDRPSAYGYTF
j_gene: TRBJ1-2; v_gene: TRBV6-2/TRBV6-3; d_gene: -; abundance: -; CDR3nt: TGTGCCAGCAGTTTCGAGGGTTATGGCTACACCTTC; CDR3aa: CASSFEGYGYTF
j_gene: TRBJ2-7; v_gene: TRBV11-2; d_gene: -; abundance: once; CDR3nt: TGTGCCAGCAGCTTTAGCAGTGCCTACGAGCAGTACTTC; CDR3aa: CASSFSSAYEQYF
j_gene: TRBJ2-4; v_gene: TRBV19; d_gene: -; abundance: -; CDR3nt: TGTGCCAGTAGTATGGGAGCCAAAAACATTCAGTACTTC; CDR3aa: CASSMGAKNIQYF
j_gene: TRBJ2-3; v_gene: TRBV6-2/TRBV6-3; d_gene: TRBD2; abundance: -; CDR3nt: TGTGCCAGCAGTTACGTCGGACTAGCGGAACTAGATACGCAGTATTTT; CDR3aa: CASSYVGLAELDTQYF
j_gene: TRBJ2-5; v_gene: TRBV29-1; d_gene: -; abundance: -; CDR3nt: TGCAGCTCCGACACCGGTGGTTCGACCCAGTACTTC; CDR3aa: CSSDTGGSTQYF
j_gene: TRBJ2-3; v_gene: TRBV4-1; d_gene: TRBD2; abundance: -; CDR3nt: TGCGCCAGCAGCCAAGCGGGGGGGCTCACAGATACGCAGTATTTT; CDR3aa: CASSQAGGLTDTQYF
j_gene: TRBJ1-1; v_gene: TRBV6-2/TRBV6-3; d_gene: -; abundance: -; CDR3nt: TGTGCCAGCAGTTACAGGGACACTGGCACTGAAGCTTTCTTT; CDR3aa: CASSYRDTGTEAFF
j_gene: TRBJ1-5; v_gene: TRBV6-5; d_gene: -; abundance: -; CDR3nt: TGTGCCAGCAGGACCCGACAGCACAATCAGCCCCAGCATTTT; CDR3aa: CASRTRQHNQPQHF
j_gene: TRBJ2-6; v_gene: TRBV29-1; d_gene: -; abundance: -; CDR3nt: TGCAGCGTTGAACCGGTCTCTGCCAACGTCCTGACTTTC; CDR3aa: CSVEPVSANVLTF
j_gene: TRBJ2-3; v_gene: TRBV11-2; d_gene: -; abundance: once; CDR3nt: TGTGCCAGCAGCTTAGGAGTAGATACGCAGTATTTT; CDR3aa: CASSLGVDTQYF
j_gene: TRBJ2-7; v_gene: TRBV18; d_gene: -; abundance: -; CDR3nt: TGTGCCAGCTCACCACCCGGCTCCTACGAGCAGTACTTC; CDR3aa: CASSPPGSYEQYF
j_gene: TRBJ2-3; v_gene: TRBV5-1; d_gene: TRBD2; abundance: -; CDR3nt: TGCGCCAGCAGCTCCACGACTAGCGGGGGCCCCACAGATACGCAGTATTTT; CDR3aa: CASSSTTSGGPTDTQYF
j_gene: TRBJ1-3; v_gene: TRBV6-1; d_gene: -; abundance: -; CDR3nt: TGTGCCAGCAGTGAAGCACGGGGATGGTCTGGAAACACCATATATTTT; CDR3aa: CASSEARGWSGNTIYF
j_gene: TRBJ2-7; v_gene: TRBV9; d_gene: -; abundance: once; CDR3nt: TGTGCCAGCAGCGTAGTCGCGACTACCTACGAGCAGTACTTC; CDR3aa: CASSVVATTYEQYF
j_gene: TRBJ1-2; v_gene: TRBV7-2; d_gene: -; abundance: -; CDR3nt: TGTGCCAGTAAACCCAGGGGTAGAGGCTACACCTTC; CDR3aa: CASKPRGRGYTF
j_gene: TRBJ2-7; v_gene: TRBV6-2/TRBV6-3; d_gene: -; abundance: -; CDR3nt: TGTGCCAGCAGTCTGGGGACGGGGGAGCAGTACTTC; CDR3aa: CASSLGTGEQYF
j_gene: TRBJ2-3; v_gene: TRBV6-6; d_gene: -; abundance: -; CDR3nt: TGTGCCAGCAGTCGCACCTTTAAGGTTCACGGCACAGATACGCAGTATTTT; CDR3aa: CASSRTFKVHGTDTQYF
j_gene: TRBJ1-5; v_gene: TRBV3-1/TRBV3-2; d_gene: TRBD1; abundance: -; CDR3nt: TGTGCCAGCAGCCAATACTTGGACAGGAATCAGCCCCAGCATTTT; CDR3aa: CASSQYLDRNQPQHF
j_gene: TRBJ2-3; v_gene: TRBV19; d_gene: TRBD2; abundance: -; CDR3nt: TGTGCCAGCAGCATGCGAAGTTTGAAGCGGGGGGTCACAGATACGCAGTATTTT; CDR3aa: CASSMRSLKRGVTDTQYF
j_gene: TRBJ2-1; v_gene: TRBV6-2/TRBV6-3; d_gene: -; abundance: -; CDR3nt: TGTGCCAGCAGTTACGGACACGGCAATGAGCAGTTCTTC; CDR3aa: CASSYGHGNEQFF
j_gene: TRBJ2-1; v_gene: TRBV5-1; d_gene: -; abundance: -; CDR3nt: TGCGCCAGCAGCTCGGGACTCCTTTCCAATGAGCAGTTCTTC; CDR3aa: CASSSGLLSNEQFF